The clone carrying this T cell receptor (beta chain) showed up just a few times. The target antigen is unknown. This sample was included in a study of beta chain features in type 1 diabetes. Every sorted population was more than 95% pure. Notes on the study in general: At VDJ recombination sites, type 1 diabetes patients had fewer insertions and more deleted nucleotides. Shortening of TCRB CDR3s, moderate but significant, appeared in all four CD4+ subsets of Type 1 diabetes patients.

Isolated RNA was reverse transcribed in full, so expressed TCRB transcripts were sequenced. Method: immunoSEQ multiplex PCR; TCRdb's copy keeps in-frame clones and lacks some. The repertoire includes a few hundred thousand clones, about 10% of them detected once, and over 0.45% sits in the top ten. This clonotype was sampled from a man aged 25-40 years with type 1 diabetes. The sequenced sample was central memory CD4+ T cells from blood.

The CDR3 region is CASSQTSASNEQFF. The CDR3 DNA reads TGTGCCAGCAGCCAGACTAGCGCGAGCAATGAGCAGTTCTTC. This sequence joins TRBV7-2 and TRBJ2-1; TRBD2 matches 8 bases. Germline V gives CDR1 SGHTA, CDR2 FQGNSA. This CDR3 spans 14 amino acids. V was pared by 5 bases and J by 6 bases, with 6 bases of the junction left unmatched.